The T cell receptor beta chain under discussion was sequenced for a study of human T cells and chemical hapten exposure. Study background: Patch tests applied 0.01% DPC to the upper back, read at 6 days.

Overall study findings and caveats: There was a positive correlation between PT1 expanded TCR counts and patch test score. Compared to controls, expanded TCRs made significantly more large clusters of similar CDR3s.

About this clonotype itself: Its specificity is unknown. The junction differs from germline at one of its ends, possibly a read error.

There are 12 residues in the CDR3. Per germline, CDR1 DFQATT and CDR2 SNEGSKA (reference sequence). TCRdb re-called the RACE reads with MiXCR, one entry per CDR3 protein. Here the sample spans about 82,000 distinct CDR3 sequences, 6.5% to 8.5% being singletons. Time point meaning: patch test 2, 6 weeks after DPC sensitization. The treatment is: therapeutic diphenylcyclopropenone sensitization with weekly scalp DPC. The sequence came from a woman aged 25 to 45 with alopecia areata. Some clones in this sample may be carry-over from other donors' samples. This specimen consisted of whole blood, obtained in connection with sensitization to the hapten diphenylcyclopropenone (DPC). V is TRBV20-1 and J is TRBJ1-5; D unresolved. CDR3 protein: CSASGSNQPQQF. The CDR3 region has the DNA TGCAGTGCTAGTGGTAGCAATCAGCCCCAGCAATTT.